These 17 T cell receptor beta chains were sequenced from one sample in a study of blood T cell repertoires in COVID-19. Using immunoSEQ multiplex PCR, the repertoire was profiled, and TCRdb retains in-frame clones only, with some absent. Of about 91,000 clones in the sample, approximately 77% were seen once. The sample was peripheral blood. These receptors all come from an elderly woman with acute or convalescent COVID-19.

The V and J genes are TRBV25-1 and TRBJ1-2, with TRBD1 matching over 8 bases. V lost 4 bases to trimming and J lost 5 bases; unmatched junction nucleotides: 3. CDR1 MGHDK and CDR2 SYGVNS come from the germline V gene. The CDR3 loop spans 13 amino acids. The DNA of the CDR3 is TGTGCCAGCAGTGGGGACAGGCTTTATGGCTACACCTTC. Translated, it gives CASSGDRLYGYTF.

The chain is built from TRBV5-1 and TRBJ2-5, with TRBD1 identical over 9 bases. The CDR3 extends over 14 amino acids. V shed 4 bases, J shed 3 bases, and the junction held 4 bases outside the gene matches. Per the germline V gene, CDR1 is SGHRS and CDR2 is YFSETQ. The CDR3 nucleotides read TGCGCCAGCAGCCCGGGACAGGGAAAAGAGACCCAGTACTTC. Translating gives CASSPGQGKETQYF.

The chain uses TRBV10-3 and TRBJ2-3; 7 nucleotides line up with TRBD1. Germline V lookup: CDR1 ENHRY, CDR2 SYGVKD. This CDR3 spans 14 amino acids. J was trimmed by 0 bases and V by 6 bases; bases with no gene match: 3. The CDR3 region is CAIRGTASTDTQYF. CDR3 nucleotide sequence: TGTGCCATCAGAGGGACAGCTAGCACAGATACGCAGTATTTT.

This clone has just a few counts. The rearrangement joins TRBV30 to TRBJ1-2; 9 nucleotides line up with TRBD1. Per the germline V gene, CDR1 is GTSNPN and CDR2 is SVGIG (reference sequence). The V and J ends lost 0 bases and 4 bases, in that order; junction bases with no gene match: 9. The length of the CDR3 is 16 residues. CDR3 region: CAWSVWPGQGLYGYTF. CDR3 sequence (DNA): TGTGCCTGGAGTGTCTGGCCCGGACAGGGGCTCTATGGCTACACCTTC. Drawing the rest from reference TRBV30 and TRBJ1-2, the complete variable domain is SQTIHQWPATLVQPVGSPLSLECTVEGTSNPNLYWYRQAAGRGLQLLFYSVGIGQISSEVPQNLSASRPQDRQFILSSKKLLLSDSGFYLCAWSVWPGQGLYGYTFGSGTRLTVV.

V usage is TRBV9 and J usage is TRBJ2-1, with TRBD2 identical over 9 bases. Germline V gene data show CDR1 as SGDLS and CDR2 as YYNGEE. V shed 3 bases, J shed 6 bases, and the junction held 7 bases outside the gene matches. CDR3 length: 15 amino acids. Written as DNA, the CDR3 is TGTGCCAGCAGCGCGCGGGAGGGGGGCTTCAATGAGCAGTTCTTC. Translated: CASSAREGGFNEQFF. The complete variable domain, with remaining parts taken from reference TRBV9 and TRBJ2-1, reads DSGVTQTPKHLITATGQRVTLRCSPRSGDLSVYWYQQSLDQGLQFLIQYYNGEERAKGNILERFSAQQFPDLHSELNLSSLELGDSALYFCASSAREGGFNEQFFGPGTRLTVL.

The chain combines TRBV6-1 with TRBJ2-2, with a weak D call TRBD2 (5 bases). V shed 1 base and J shed 4 bases, with 13 bases lying between them. CDR3 length: 16 residues. Germline values: CDR1 MNHNS, CDR2 SASEGT. The CDR3: CASSEEWRRSTGELFF. CDR3 DNA sequence: TGTGCCAGCAGTGAAGAGTGGCGGAGGAGCACCGGGGAGCTGTTTTTT.

This clone was seen only once. The chain has TRBV28 and TRBJ2-7; no definite D call. The CDR3 covers 12 residues. V lost 4 bases and J 3 bases, leaving 7 bases between the germline ends. Germline V gene sequence: CDR1 MDHEN, CDR2 SYDVKM. The CDR3 bases are TGTGCCAGCAGTTCAACAGTCTACGAGCAGTACTTC. Its protein product is CASSSTVYEQYF.

The chain links TRBV5-4 to TRBJ2-3; tentative D call: TRBD2 (6 bases). The CDR3 length is 12 residues. CDR1 is SGHNT and CDR2 is YYREEE in the germline V gene (reference sequence). Trimming cost V 3 bases and J 6 bases, with 8 bases left between them. The chain's CDR3 is CASSSEGDTQYF. The CDR3 coding sequence is TGTGCCAGCAGCTCGGAGGGGGATACGCAGTATTTT.

The CDR3 DNA reads TGCGCCAGCAGCTCAGACAGCATGAACACTGAAGCTTTCTTT. Its protein is CASSSDSMNTEAFF. This rearrangement joins TRBV4-1 to TRBJ1-1; perhaps TRBD1 as D (5 bases). Trimming stripped 5 bases from V and 0 bases from J, with 10 bases between. The CDR3 covers 14 residues. Germline-derived CDR1 and CDR2 are MGHRA and YSYEKL.

J is TRBJ2-7 and V is TRBV14, with a weak D call TRBD2 (5 bases). Germline V gene lookup returns CDR1 SGHDN and CDR2 FVKESK. V was clipped by 5 bases and J by 3 bases, with 11 bases between them. The CDR3 has 13 residues. CDR3 region: CASSSRTDYEQYF. CDR3 sequence (DNA): TGTGCCAGCAGCAGCCGGACTGACTACGAGCAGTACTTC.

This chain connects TRBV10-3 to TRBJ1-6; 7 bases agree with TRBD1. CDR1 and CDR2 from the germline V gene are ENHRY and SYGVKD. The CDR3 length is 16 residues. After removal of 4 bases from V and 6 bases from J, the junction contained 9 bases not matched to a gene. CDR3: CAISGGTAAANSPLHF. DNA of the CDR3: TGTGCCATCAGTGGGGGGACAGCGGCGGCTAATTCACCCCTCCACTTT.

The V call is TRBV6-5, the J call TRBJ2-1; D possibly corresponds to TRBD2 (6 bases). The CDR3 is 14 residues long. From germline, CDR1 is MNHEY and CDR2 SVGAGI. Trimming removed 4 bases at V and 9 bases at J, with 16 bases between. This CDR3 is CASSSGTRMVEQFF. The DNA of the CDR3 is TGTGCCAGCAGTTCCGGGACTCGGATGGTTGAGCAGTTCTTC.

This chain connects TRBV9 to TRBJ2-3; 8 nucleotides match TRBD2. Trimming took 2 bases from V and 4 from J; bases not matched to a gene: 3. This CDR3 spans 14 amino acids. The V gene's germline CDR1 is SGDLS and CDR2 YYNGEE. The DNA for the CDR3 is TGTGCCAGCAGCGTTAGCGGGGCATCAGATACGCAGTATTTT. Protein sequence: CASSVSGASDTQYF.

This clone occurred a few times. CDR3 sequence: CASGLARDSRNTEAFF. The CDR3, as DNA: TGTGCTAGTGGTTTGGCCAGGGACAGCCGAAACACTGAAGCTTTCTTT. The chain couples TRBV12-5 to TRBJ1-1, with 7 bases that match TRBD1. The germline V gene has CDR1 LGHNT and CDR2 FRNRAP. CDR3 length equals 16 residues. V was pared by 1 base and J by 2 bases, with 7 bases of the junction left unmatched.

This chain connects TRBV7-9 to TRBJ1-4; weak D call: TRBD1 (5 bases). V was shortened by 0 bases and J by 7 bases, with 12 bases between the two germline ends. CDR1 SEHNR and CDR2 FQNEAQ come from the germline V gene (reference sequence). This CDR3 region has 15 residues. The CDR3 region has the DNA TGTGCCAGCAGCTTAGCAGGCAGGGTGGCTGAAAAACTGTTTTTT. Translated: CASSLAGRVAEKLFF.

The table lists this clone with a count of one. The V gene is TRBV9, the J gene TRBJ1-4; the match to TRBD1 covers 7 bases. The V gene end was trimmed by 0 bases and the J gene end by 6 bases; junction bases not matched to a gene: 8. In germline, CDR1 is SGDLS, CDR2 YYNGEE. CDR3 length equals 16 residues. The CDR3 nucleotides read TGTGCCAGCAGCGTAGGGGCCGGGACAGACTATGAAAAACTGTTTTTT. Protein sequence: CASSVGAGTDYEKLFF.

The CDR3 DNA reads TGTGCCAGCAGTCCGCGGGACAGGACTGAAAAACTGTTTTTT. Protein sequence: CASSPRDRTEKLFF. The J gene is TRBJ1-4, the V gene TRBV28; 8 positions match TRBD1. This CDR3 is 14 amino acids long. V gave up 5 bases and J gave up 7 bases; unmatched junction bases: 6. The germline V gene has CDR1 MDHEN and CDR2 SYDVKM.